This T cell receptor beta chain is from a study of cytomegalovirus exposure and HLA in healthy donors. Study context: A data release that came early held approximately 85 million unique TCRs from HLA-typed donors. General study findings and limits: In vitro assays verified that three CMV-associated chains recognized CMV antigens specifically. For most TCR sequences rarity was the rule, although some public TCRs occurred in many donors. TCR beta V segments were, for the most part, productive about 87% or about 30% of the time in an earlier analysis.

Primers: 60 Vbeta forward and 13 Jbeta reverse. The assay was immunoSEQ multiplex PCR, and TCRdb's table has in-frame clones only and misses some. The sample yields roughly 150,000 clones, about 80% seen once. This clone was recorded only once. As yet, its antigen is unknown. Germline V gene data show CDR1 as SGHTA and CDR2 as FQGNSA. V shed 6 bases and J 10 bases; nucleotides not matched to a gene: 12. CDR3 length equals 16 residues. This sequence joins TRBV7-2 and TRBJ2-1; 13 bases line up with TRBD2. The sample was PBMCs. The sequence derives from a man in his thirties or forties in good health and CMV-seropositive. The CDR3 sequence: CASRRERLAGGGEQFF. The CDR3 DNA reads TGTGCCAGCAGACGAGAACGACTAGCGGGAGGAGGCGAGCAGTTCTTC.